These 6 T cell receptor beta chains were sequenced from one sample in a study of cytomegalovirus exposure and HLA in healthy donors. This PCR relied on a set of 60 Vbeta primers and 13 Jbeta primers. Profiled with immunoSEQ multiplex PCR; TCRdb holds only in-frame clones, not every one. The data contain 60,000 to 70,000 clones, roughly 75% of them seen just once; the ten biggest clones take up almost 4.5%. Sequencing used PBMCs. The receptor source for this set is a woman aged 30 to 39 in good health and CMV-seronegative.

This chain uses TRBV2 with TRBJ2-2, with 7 bases aligning to TRBD1. This CDR3 has 16 amino acids. Per germline, CDR1 SNHLY and CDR2 FYNNEI. The ends lost 4 bases at V and 4 bases at J; junction bases unmatched: 9. In DNA, the CDR3 is TGTGCCAGCAGTGTTTGGACAGGCGGGCGCACCGGGGAGCTGTTTTTT. Protein: CASSVWTGGRTGELFF.

The J gene is TRBJ2-7, the V gene TRBV6-1; possible D gene TRBD1, 6 bases. Germline V gene lookup returns CDR1 MNHNS and CDR2 SASEGT. This CDR3 has 12 amino acids. The ends were cut back, 8 bases at V and 0 bases at J, with 8 bases in the middle. This CDR3 is CASQGLSYEQYF. For the CDR3, the DNA is TGTGCCAGCCAGGGGCTCTCCTACGAGCAGTACTTC.

The genes are TRBV4-1 and TRBJ2-7, with D tentatively TRBD1 (5 bases). CDR1 and CDR2 from the germline V gene are MGHRA and YSYEKL. The CDR3 contains 14 residues. V was cut by 1 base and J by 3 bases, with 10 bases left in between. CDR3 residues: CASSQAWQGYEQYF. Written as DNA, the CDR3 is TGCGCCAGCAGCCAAGCGTGGCAGGGCTACGAGCAGTACTTC.

The chain employs TRBV28 and TRBJ2-7, with 11 bases identical to TRBD2. Germline-derived CDR1 and CDR2 are MDHEN and SYDVKM. This CDR3 region has 19 residues. J gave up 3 bases and V 5 bases, and 18 bases lay outside the gene matches. DNA for the CDR3: TGTGCCAGCAGTCCCCACCGGGTAGCGGGGGGGCCGAAGGACTACGAGCAGTACTTC. Its translation is CASSPHRVAGGPKDYEQYF.

Within the sample, this clone is medium-sized. V gene TRBV4-3 combines with J gene TRBJ1-1; D perhaps matches TRBD1 (6 bases). V was trimmed by 3 bases and J by 1 base, leaving 15 bases between them. Germline CDR1 reads LGHNA; CDR2 reads YSLEER. This CDR3 is 16 amino acids long. CDR3 region: CASSQGVNRENTEAFF. The CDR3 bases are TGCGCCAGCAGCCAGGGGGTCAACAGGGAGAACACTGAAGCTTTCTTT.

V usage is TRBV18 and J usage is TRBJ1-5; D gene unclear. V was shortened by 4 bases and J by 3 bases, with 19 bases between the two germline ends. CDR3 size: 17 residues. CDR1 is KGHSH and CDR2 is LQKENI in the germline V gene. The CDR3: CASSLTSSSGPNQPQHF. The CDR3 nucleotides read TGTGCCAGCTCACTAACCTCATCTTCAGGCCCCAATCAGCCCCAGCATTTT.